The text below deals with one T cell receptor beta chain. The method was immunoSEQ multiplex PCR; TCRdb's version includes in-frame clones alone and lacks a portion of them. The sample shows almost 85,000 clones, roughly 84% of them seen only once. This specimen belongs to a study of cytotoxic CD8 clonotypes in ibrutinib-treated CLL. The wider study: After a median of 68 months, around 15 patients stayed remitted and roughly 12 progressed; responses had been partial in around 25 and complete in 2.

The CDR3 sequence is 14 residues long. V shed 0 bases and J shed 1 base, with 6 bases lying between them. The V gene's germline CDR1 is SGHDN and CDR2 FVKESK. This receptor was obtained from a human donor with chronic lymphocytic leukemia. This specimen was PBMCs, taken before ibrutinib treatment. The chain uses TRBV14 and TRBJ1-1; unclear D gene. The CDR3, as DNA: TGTGCCAGCAGCCAAGACAGTAAGAACACTGAAGCTTTCTTT. It codes for CASSQDSKNTEAFF.